This TCR beta chain was recovered during a study of T-cell reconstitution after alpha-beta-depleted transplantation in children. This clonotype was picked up a small number of times. The CDR3 totals 15 residues. A TCRbeta library incorporating unique molecular identifiers was prepared. TCRdb reanalysed the PCR reads using MiXCR and keeps one entry per CDR3 protein. Of hundreds of thousands of distinct CDR3 sequences listed, around a sixth are singletons. This chain uses TRBV21-1 with TRBJ1-1; no DNA check was done on the table's D call, TRBD1. TRBV21-1 is shown as a pseudogene. Source: PBMCs from the stem cell graft donor, taken from the stem cell graft. This clonotype originated in a human donor who donated a stem cell graft to a child with acute myeloid leukemia. The CDR3 loop is CASSKVWTGNTEAFF. As DNA, the CDR3 is TGTGCCAGCAGCAAAGTTTGGACAGGGAACACTGAAGCTTTCTTT.